The rows below give T cell receptor beta chains drawn from one sample of a study of blood T cell repertoires in COVID-19. TCRdb keeps only in-frame clones here, not all; method: immunoSEQ multiplex PCR. The table has approximately 330,000 clones, around 90% seen once. Sequences were obtained from peripheral blood. Receptors were obtained from a man aged 25-45 years with COVID-19, enrolled during active disease. Each CDR3 is given with its conserved first and last residue. D genes are given only for firm matches. The listing skips clone size in some rows; elsewhere it reads once, few, many or a size class.

j_call: TRBJ2-2
v_call: TRBV7-2
d_call: -
clone_size: once
cdr3_nt: TGTGCCAGCAGCCTAAACAGGGTTACCGGGGAGCTGTTTTTT
cdr3_aa: CASSLNRVTGELFF

j_call: TRBJ2-3
v_call: TRBV18
d_call: TRBD2
clone_size: -
cdr3_nt: TGTGCCAGCTCACCATACCAACTAGCGGGGGCCATTGGCACAGATACGCAGTATTTT
cdr3_aa: CASSPYQLAGAIGTDTQYF

j_call: TRBJ2-2
v_call: TRBV4-3
d_call: TRBD2
clone_size: once
cdr3_nt: TGCGCCAGCAGCCAAGATGGACTAGCGGCTTGGAACACCGGGGAGCTGTTTTTT
cdr3_aa: CASSQDGLAAWNTGELFF

j_call: TRBJ2-5
v_call: TRBV9
d_call: TRBD2
clone_size: -
cdr3_nt: TGTGCCAGCAGCGTAGGGGGAGGGGCAGAGACCCAGTACTTC
cdr3_aa: CASSVGGGAETQYF

j_call: TRBJ2-1
v_call: TRBV7-9
d_call: TRBD2
clone_size: -
cdr3_nt: TGTGCCAGCAGCTCATACCCCGGGACTAGCGGGGCCAATGAGCAGTTCTTC
cdr3_aa: CASSSYPGTSGANEQFF

j_call: TRBJ2-2
v_call: TRBV9
d_call: -
clone_size: few
cdr3_nt: TGTGCCAGCAGCGTACAGGGGCGAGACACCGGGGAGCTGTTTTTT
cdr3_aa: CASSVQGRDTGELFF

j_call: TRBJ2-5
v_call: TRBV4-2
d_call: -
clone_size: -
cdr3_nt: TGTGCCAGCAGCCAGGGGGCGGATGGGGAGACCCAGTACTTC
cdr3_aa: CASSQGADGETQYF

j_call: TRBJ1-1
v_call: TRBV5-1
d_call: -
clone_size: -
cdr3_nt: TGCGCCAGCAGCTTGGTTGACACCCTGGCCAGTATGCTCTTT
cdr3_aa: CASSLVDTLASMLF

j_call: TRBJ2-7
v_call: TRBV27
d_call: TRBD1
clone_size: -
cdr3_nt: TGTGCCAGCAGTGGGACAGGGGTTGGATCCTACGAGCAGTACTTC
cdr3_aa: CASSGTGVGSYEQYF

j_call: TRBJ2-3
v_call: TRBV12-3/TRBV12-4
d_call: TRBD2
clone_size: -
cdr3_nt: TGTGCCAGTGGACTAGCGGGCACAGATACGCAGTATTTT
cdr3_aa: CASGLAGTDTQYF

j_call: TRBJ1-1
v_call: TRBV19
d_call: TRBD1
clone_size: -
cdr3_nt: TGTGCCAGTAGTATAGGGACAGGGATGAACACTGAAGCTTTCTTT
cdr3_aa: CASSIGTGMNTEAFF

j_call: TRBJ2-3
v_call: TRBV9
d_call: TRBD2
clone_size: -
cdr3_nt: TGTGCCAGCAGCGCTCCAGAGGCCGGGGGGGCCGCAGATACGCAGTATTTT
cdr3_aa: CASSAPEAGGAADTQYF

j_call: TRBJ2-7
v_call: TRBV6-2/TRBV6-3
d_call: -
clone_size: once
cdr3_nt: TGTGCCAGCAGCCCCTTGGGGTCAGGTAAGGGGTACGAGCAGTACTTC
cdr3_aa: CASSPLGSGKGYEQYF

j_call: TRBJ2-1
v_call: TRBV7-2
d_call: -
clone_size: -
cdr3_nt: TGTGCCAGCAGCCCCGGGACAATAAATGAGCAGTTCTTC
cdr3_aa: CASSPGTINEQFF

j_call: TRBJ2-7
v_call: TRBV25-1
d_call: TRBD2
clone_size: once
cdr3_nt: TGTGCCAGCAGTGAATCCGGGGGGGCCTACGAGCAGTACTTC
cdr3_aa: CASSESGGAYEQYF

j_call: TRBJ1-4
v_call: TRBV3-1/TRBV3-2
d_call: -
clone_size: -
cdr3_nt: TGTGCCAGCAGCCAAGATGGGCAGGGGAGTGGAACTAATGAAAAACTGTTTTTT
cdr3_aa: CASSQDGQGSGTNEKLFF

j_call: TRBJ2-7
v_call: TRBV27
d_call: TRBD2
clone_size: -
cdr3_nt: TGTGCCAGCAGTCTTATTAGCGGGTGGGGAAACGAGCAGTACTTC
cdr3_aa: CASSLISGWGNEQYF

j_call: TRBJ1-1
v_call: TRBV18
d_call: TRBD1
clone_size: once
cdr3_nt: TGTGCCAGCTCACCAGCACCGGACAGGGCTTCGACTGAAGCTTTCTTT
cdr3_aa: CASSPAPDRASTEAFF

j_call: TRBJ2-1
v_call: TRBV7-3
d_call: TRBD2
clone_size: -
cdr3_nt: TGTGCCAGCAGCTTAGTAGCGGGGGGAGACTACAATGAGCAGTTCTTC
cdr3_aa: CASSLVAGGDYNEQFF

j_call: TRBJ2-1
v_call: TRBV15
d_call: -
clone_size: few
cdr3_nt: TGTGCCACCAGCAGAGATCGCGGCCGTACTAGCAACGGTGAGCAGTTCTTC
cdr3_aa: CATSRDRGRTSNGEQFF

j_call: TRBJ2-1
v_call: TRBV19
d_call: -
clone_size: -
cdr3_nt: TGTGCCAGTAGTATCGAACGATTAGCGTACAATGAGCAGTTCTTC
cdr3_aa: CASSIERLAYNEQFF

j_call: TRBJ1-2
v_call: TRBV28
d_call: TRBD1
clone_size: -
cdr3_nt: TGTGCCAGCAGTCCCGGGACAGGGGAAGGCTACACCTTC
cdr3_aa: CASSPGTGEGYTF

j_call: TRBJ1-1
v_call: TRBV13
d_call: -
clone_size: few
cdr3_nt: TGTGCCAGCAGCTTGACACCTATGAACACTGAAGCTTTCTTT
cdr3_aa: CASSLTPMNTEAFF

j_call: TRBJ1-6
v_call: TRBV6-1
d_call: -
clone_size: -
cdr3_nt: TGTGCCAGCAGTCCAGGGGTCGCGCTCAATTCACCCCTCCACTTT
cdr3_aa: CASSPGVALNSPLHF

j_call: TRBJ1-2
v_call: TRBV3-1/TRBV3-2
d_call: -
clone_size: -
cdr3_nt: TGTGCCAGCAGCCCCTTCGCGGGGGGACTTCTCTATGGCTACACCTTC
cdr3_aa: CASSPFAGGLLYGYTF

j_call: TRBJ2-2
v_call: TRBV4-3
d_call: TRBD1
clone_size: once
cdr3_nt: TGCGCCAGCAGCCAAGAGGGGACAGCTGACGGGGAGCTGTTTTTT
cdr3_aa: CASSQEGTADGELFF

j_call: TRBJ2-2
v_call: TRBV19
d_call: TRBD2
clone_size: -
cdr3_nt: TGTGCCAGTAGCCCTAGCGGGAGCAGCGGGGAGCTGTTTTTT
cdr3_aa: CASSPSGSSGELFF

j_call: TRBJ1-3
v_call: TRBV7-9
d_call: TRBD1
clone_size: many
cdr3_nt: TGTGCCAGCAGCGCTTCAACAGGGGGCGATGGAAACACCATATATTTT
cdr3_aa: CASSASTGGDGNTIYF

j_call: TRBJ2-1
v_call: TRBV7-3
d_call: -
clone_size: -
cdr3_nt: TGTGCCAGCAGCGGAGGGGCCTACAATGAGCAGTTCTTC
cdr3_aa: CASSGGAYNEQFF

j_call: TRBJ2-1
v_call: TRBV5-4
d_call: TRBD2
clone_size: -
cdr3_nt: TGTGCCAGCAGCTTTAGCGGGGGATTCTACAATGAGCAGTTCTTC
cdr3_aa: CASSFSGGFYNEQFF

j_call: TRBJ1-2
v_call: TRBV30
d_call: -
clone_size: -
cdr3_nt: TGTGCCTGGAACTTCGTTGAAGCTAACTATGGCTACACCTTC
cdr3_aa: CAWNFVEANYGYTF

j_call: TRBJ1-4
v_call: TRBV7-2
d_call: TRBD1
clone_size: -
cdr3_nt: TGTGCCAGCAGCTTACAGCAGGGGGCTCCAAAACTGTTTTTT
cdr3_aa: CASSLQQGAPKLFF

j_call: TRBJ2-4
v_call: TRBV21-1
d_call: -
clone_size: -
cdr3_nt: TGTGCCAGCAGCCTCCAGGGGTCAGGGGGCTGGACCAAAAACATTCAGTACTTC
cdr3_aa: CASSLQGSGGWTKNIQYF

j_call: TRBJ2-7
v_call: TRBV5-4
d_call: TRBD2
clone_size: -
cdr3_nt: TGTGCCAGCAGCGGGCCGGGACTAGCTTACGAGCAGTACTTC
cdr3_aa: CASSGPGLAYEQYF

j_call: TRBJ2-5
v_call: TRBV9
d_call: -
clone_size: -
cdr3_nt: TGTGCCAGCAGCTCCGAGGAGGGGGCTTGGGAGACCCAGTACTTC
cdr3_aa: CASSSEEGAWETQYF

j_call: TRBJ2-7
v_call: TRBV23-1
d_call: -
clone_size: -
cdr3_nt: TGCGCCAGCAGTCATCCGGGTCTTCGGGACGAGCAGTACTTC
cdr3_aa: CASSHPGLRDEQYF

j_call: TRBJ1-1
v_call: TRBV5-1
d_call: TRBD1
clone_size: -
cdr3_nt: TGCGCCAGCAGTATACAGGGGGCGGCTTTCTTT
cdr3_aa: CASSIQGAAFF

j_call: TRBJ1-1
v_call: TRBV6-2/TRBV6-3
d_call: -
clone_size: -
cdr3_nt: TGTGCCAGCAGTTACTGGGCCAGACAAAAAGGTGGGCTGAACACTGAAGCTTTCTTT
cdr3_aa: CASSYWARQKGGLNTEAFF

j_call: TRBJ2-1
v_call: TRBV11-1
d_call: -
clone_size: -
cdr3_nt: TGTGCCAGCAGCCCTCGACTACAGCTTAATGAGCAGTTCTTC
cdr3_aa: CASSPRLQLNEQFF

j_call: TRBJ2-3
v_call: TRBV28
d_call: TRBD2
clone_size: once
cdr3_nt: TGTGCCAGCCCCCCCCAGAGCGGGAGGATGGATACGCAGTATTTT
cdr3_aa: CASPPQSGRMDTQYF

j_call: TRBJ2-3
v_call: TRBV2
d_call: TRBD1
clone_size: -
cdr3_nt: TGTGCCAGCAGTTACCGAGGGACAGGGAGCACAGATACGCAGTATTTT
cdr3_aa: CASSYRGTGSTDTQYF

j_call: TRBJ1-2
v_call: TRBV28
d_call: -
clone_size: -
cdr3_nt: TGTGCCAGCAGCTGGGGGGGGACAAACTATGGCTACACCTTC
cdr3_aa: CASSWGGTNYGYTF

j_call: TRBJ2-1
v_call: TRBV19
d_call: -
clone_size: -
cdr3_nt: TGTGCCAGTAGTTCGGCGGAGGGGACCTCCTACAATGAGCAGTTCTTC
cdr3_aa: CASSSAEGTSYNEQFF

j_call: TRBJ2-1
v_call: TRBV27
d_call: TRBD2
clone_size: -
cdr3_nt: TGTGCCAGCAGTCCGTTGCGGGGGGTTTACAATGAGCAGTTCTTC
cdr3_aa: CASSPLRGVYNEQFF

j_call: TRBJ2-1
v_call: TRBV6-5
d_call: TRBD1
clone_size: -
cdr3_nt: TGTGCCAGCAGTACGGACAGGGGGCTATACAATGAGCAGTTCTTC
cdr3_aa: CASSTDRGLYNEQFF

j_call: TRBJ1-2
v_call: TRBV6-5
d_call: -
clone_size: -
cdr3_nt: TGTGCCAGCAGTTACTCCGGACAGACTACTGGCTACACCTTC
cdr3_aa: CASSYSGQTTGYTF

j_call: TRBJ1-1
v_call: TRBV6-5
d_call: -
clone_size: few
cdr3_nt: TGTGCCAGCGGCCGATTAATGAACACTGAAGCTTTCTTT
cdr3_aa: CASGRLMNTEAFF

j_call: TRBJ2-3
v_call: TRBV20-1
d_call: TRBD2
clone_size: -
cdr3_nt: TGCAGTGCTAGTGTCCTAGCGGCCCCCAGGACAGATACGCAGTATTTT
cdr3_aa: CSASVLAAPRTDTQYF

j_call: TRBJ2-4
v_call: TRBV7-2
d_call: TRBD1
clone_size: once
cdr3_nt: TGTGCCAGCAGCCCCAGGACAGGGTTCCTCGGAAACATTCAGTACTTC
cdr3_aa: CASSPRTGFLGNIQYF

j_call: TRBJ2-1
v_call: TRBV5-6
d_call: -
clone_size: -
cdr3_nt: TGTGCCAGCAGCGGAGGCCTAGTCTCAATCCCCTACAATGAGCAGTTCTTC
cdr3_aa: CASSGGLVSIPYNEQFF

j_call: TRBJ1-1
v_call: TRBV27
d_call: -
clone_size: -
cdr3_nt: TGTGCCAGCAGTTCCAACAGACAGGCGAACACTGAAGCTTTCTTT
cdr3_aa: CASSSNRQANTEAFF

j_call: TRBJ2-1
v_call: TRBV11-2
d_call: TRBD2
clone_size: -
cdr3_nt: TGTGCCAGCAGCGTAACTAGCGGGAGCTACAATGAGCAGTTCTTC
cdr3_aa: CASSVTSGSYNEQFF